This TCR beta chain came from a study of shared T cell receptors in the human thymus. V was shortened by 8 bases and J by 5 bases, with 12 bases between the two germline ends. The CDR3 is made up of 11 amino acids. CDR1 is GTSNPN and CDR2 is SVGIG in the germline V gene (reference sequence). The table came from immunoSEQ multiplex PCR; TCRdb's copy has only in-frame clones and leaves some out. Of 600,000 to 900,000 clones listed, approximately 85% were seen once; the top ten hold around 0.0094%. These sequences were also reported in another study, on human thymus T cells.

This receptor was identified in a girl younger than two with a congenital heart defect. The chain is built from TRBV30 and TRBJ1-2, with D hard to call. The sample comprised thymocytes. The CDR3 loop reads CAHAVIYGYTF. CDR3 sequence (DNA): TGTGCCCACGCGGTTATATATGGCTACACCTTC.